This TCR beta chain is drawn from a study of T cell responses to AZD1222 COVID-19 vaccine. Clones were read by immunoSEQ multiplex PCR, and TCRdb kept only the in-frame ones, dropping some. The data hold under 150,000 clones, with around 90% observed a single time. This clonotype originated in an adult who received the AZD1222 COVID-19 vaccine. The sequencing here drew on peripheral blood, taken 28 days after the second AZD1222 dose.

CDR3 nucleotides: TGTGCCAGCAGTTCCCGGGCGGGGGTCGTTCCAGATACGCAGTATTTT. Translation gives CASSSRAGVVPDTQYF. J is TRBJ2-3 and V is TRBV6-5, with 7 positions matching TRBD2. Per the germline V gene, CDR1 is MNHEY and CDR2 is SVGAGI. Germline trimming cut 4 bases from V and 4 bases from J; bases unmatched to any gene: 11. The length of the CDR3 is 16 residues.